This passage covers 24 T cell receptor beta chains from one sample sequenced in a study of cytomegalovirus exposure and HLA in healthy donors. Some clones are missing from TCRdb's copy, which holds only in-frame ones; the method was immunoSEQ multiplex PCR. The sample holds approximately 180,000 clones, roughly 86% seen once. The sequenced sample consisted of PBMCs. These receptors were collected from a man aged 18 to 29 in good health and CMV-seropositive.

This sequence joins TRBV9 and TRBJ1-2; D gene uncertain. CDR1 and CDR2 (germline): SGDLS, YYNGEE. This CDR3 region has 13 residues. V gave up 3 bases and J gave up 6 bases, with 12 bases separating them. The CDR3 protein is CASSAQPVDGYTF. DNA of the CDR3: TGTGCCAGCAGCGCGCAACCGGTTGATGGCTACACCTTC.

The chain joins TRBV15 to TRBJ2-2; D may be TRBD1 (6 bases). The V end lost 0 bases, the J end lost 6 bases, and 11 bases lay between the germline ends. Germline loops: CDR1 LNHNV, CDR2 YYDKDF (reference sequence). The CDR3 contains 15 residues. The CDR3 loop reads CATSRDRGQAGELFF. The CDR3 DNA reads TGTGCCACCAGCAGAGACAGGGGACAAGCCGGGGAGCTGTTTTTT. Full variable domain (outside the CDR3, taken from reference TRBV15 and TRBJ2-2): DAMVIQNPRYQVTQFGKPVTLSCSQTLNHNVMYWYQQKSSQAPKLLFHYYDKDFNNEADTPDNFQSRRPNTSFCFLDIRSPGLGDTAMYLCATSRDRGQAGELFFGEGSRLTVL.

The V gene is TRBV7-2, the J gene TRBJ2-3, with TRBD2 identical over 8 bases. The germline V gene has CDR1 SGHTA and CDR2 FQGNSA. This CDR3 is 15 amino acids long. The V segment lost 2 bases and the J segment 4 bases; nucleotides outside the gene matches: 5. The CDR3 DNA reads TGTGCCAGCAGCTTAAAGCGGGAGATGGCAGATACGCAGTATTTT. Residues: CASSLKREMADTQYF.

The chain uses TRBV20-1 and TRBJ1-1; D ambiguous. The germline V gene has CDR1 DFQATT and CDR2 SNEGSKA (reference sequence). V lost 0 bases and J lost 4, with 3 bases in between. This CDR3 has 11 residues. Here the CDR3 DNA reads TGCAGTGCTAGAGATCGCACTGAAGCTTTCTTT. It specifies CSARDRTEAFF.

The gene calls are TRBV7-8 and TRBJ2-3, with 14 nucleotides matching TRBD2. The V gene end was trimmed by 5 bases and the J gene end by 2 bases; junction bases not matched to a gene: 6. The CDR3 consists of 17 residues. Per germline, CDR1 SGHVS and CDR2 FQNEAQ. This CDR3 is CASSPGTSGGLTDTQYF. The DNA of the CDR3 is TGTGCCAGCAGCCCGGGGACTAGCGGGGGCCTCACAGATACGCAGTATTTT.

The chain links TRBV9 to TRBJ2-7, with D perhaps TRBD2 (6 bases). Germline V CDR1 and CDR2: SGDLS, YYNGEE. V shed 0 bases and J shed 6 bases, with 13 bases lying between them. This CDR3 region has 14 residues. The CDR3 sequence: CASSVGGGMGEQYF. The CDR3 DNA reads as TGTGCCAGCAGCGTAGGTGGAGGGATGGGCGAGCAGTACTTC.

This clone was recorded once. The chain uses TRBV4-1 and TRBJ1-5, with TRBD1 identical over 10 bases. J was trimmed by 7 bases and V by 5 bases; bases with no gene match: 8. CDR3 length: 15 amino acids. Germline CDR1 and CDR2: MGHRA and YSYEKL. The CDR3 region is CASSWGQGSLQPQHF. The CDR3 coding sequence is TGCGCCAGCAGCTGGGGACAGGGGTCCTTACAGCCCCAGCATTTT.

The rearrangement uses TRBV7-6 and TRBJ2-1, with 13 bases fitting TRBD2. The germline V gene encodes CDR1 SGHVS and CDR2 FNYEAQ. The CDR3 contains 15 residues. J was trimmed by 7 bases and V by 3 bases; bases with no gene match: 3. CDR3 sequence reads: CASSFRLAGGNEQFF. The CDR3 DNA reads TGTGCCAGCAGCTTTCGACTAGCGGGGGGAAATGAGCAGTTCTTC.

The count of this clone is one. V is TRBV6-5 and J is TRBJ2-7; 10 nucleotides align to TRBD1. With 4 bases clipped from V and 3 bases from J, the junction kept 6 bases outside the gene matches. Germline CDR1 and CDR2: MNHEY and SVGAGI. This CDR3 is 15 amino acids long. CDR3 loop: CASSWGTGDFYEQYF. CDR3 bases: TGTGCCAGCAGTTGGGGGACAGGGGACTTCTACGAGCAGTACTTC.

V is TRBV12-5 and J is TRBJ2-1; 7 positions match TRBD2. With 1 base clipped from V and 3 bases from J, the junction kept 12 bases outside the gene matches. Germline CDR1 and CDR2: LGHNT and FRNRAP. The CDR3 has 18 residues. CDR3 sequence reads: CASGLDRETSVHYNEQFF. The CDR3 coding sequence is TGTGCTAGTGGTTTGGACAGAGAAACTAGCGTTCACTACAATGAGCAGTTCTTC.

The chain has TRBV5-1 and TRBJ2-2, with TRBD2 matching over 10 bases. J gave up 5 bases and V 2 bases, and 6 bases lay outside the gene matches. Germline-derived CDR1 and CDR2 are SGHRS and YFSETQ. The CDR3 spans 16 residues. CDR3 protein: CASSFDLAGVTGELFF. The CDR3 DNA is TGCGCCAGCAGCTTTGATCTAGCGGGAGTGACCGGGGAGCTGTTTTTT.

This rearrangement joins TRBV5-4 to TRBJ1-2; D gene ambiguous. Germline-derived CDR1 and CDR2 are SGHNT and YYREEE (reference sequence). The CDR3 runs to 14 residues. Deletions cut 2 bases from V and 6 bases from J, with 14 bases between. The CDR3 is CASSFPTGEHGYTF. CDR3 sequence (DNA): TGTGCCAGCAGCTTTCCCACCGGGGAACATGGCTACACCTTC.

J is TRBJ2-1 and V is TRBV2, with 12 bases matching TRBD2. Per the germline V gene, CDR1 is SNHLY and CDR2 is FYNNEI. The CDR3 runs 15 residues. J was trimmed by 9 bases and V by 3 bases; bases with no gene match: 6. DNA for the CDR3: TGTGCCAGCAGTGATCGGACTAGCGGGACTAGTGAGCAGTTCTTC. It encodes CASSDRTSGTSEQFF.

The CDR3 loop reads CASKRDYSTDTQYF. Here the CDR3 DNA reads TGTGCCAGCAAACGGGACTACAGCACAGATACGCAGTATTTT. V usage is TRBV7-3 and J usage is TRBJ2-3; TRBD2 matches at 7 bases. CDR3 length: 14 amino acids. V lost 7 bases to trimming and J lost 0 bases; unmatched junction nucleotides: 4. Germline CDR1 is SGHTA and CDR2 is FQGTGA.

V and J are TRBV25-1 and TRBJ2-2; 8 bases are shared with TRBD1. This CDR3 region has 14 residues. The germline V gene has CDR1 MGHDK and CDR2 SYGVNS. The ends lost 6 bases at V and 0 bases at J; junction bases unmatched: 0. The CDR3 loop is CASRDRANTGELFF. For the CDR3, the DNA is TGTGCCAGCAGGGACAGGGCGAACACCGGGGAGCTGTTTTTT. The full variable domain, completed using reference TRBV25-1 and TRBJ2-2, is EADIYQTPRYLVIGTGKKITLECSQTMGHDKMYWYQQDPGMELHLIHYSYGVNSTEKGDLSSESTVSRIRTEHFPLTLESARPSHTSQYLCASRDRANTGELFFGEGSRLTVL.

This clone was recorded only once. The chain is built from TRBV4-3 and TRBJ2-1; 8 bases are a match to TRBD1. V dropped 3 bases and J dropped 7; count of bases not matched to a gene: 17. This CDR3 comprises 18 residues. Germline CDR1 LGHNA, CDR2 YSLEER. CDR3 residues: CASSHPLAGQGKGNEQFF. CDR3 DNA sequence: TGCGCCAGCAGCCACCCCTTAGCAGGACAGGGAAAGGGTAATGAGCAGTTCTTC.

The J gene is TRBJ2-7, the V gene TRBV6-5; D is perhaps TRBD1 (5 bases). CDR3 size: 15 residues. Germline CDR1 MNHEY, CDR2 SVGAGI. V dropped 2 bases and J dropped 3 bases, with 14 bases sitting between them. The CDR3 here is CASSYQQGINYEQYF. CDR3 DNA sequence: TGTGCCAGCAGTTACCAGCAGGGTATAAACTACGAGCAGTACTTC.

The CDR3 region has the DNA TGTGCCAGCAGTTTCGGGACAGGGCGAAATCAGCCCCAGCATTTT. It is translated as CASSFGTGRNQPQHF. The V and J genes are TRBV28 and TRBJ1-5, with 9 bases matching TRBD1. Germline V gene lookup returns CDR1 MDHEN and CDR2 SYDVKM. This CDR3 is built from 15 residues. Trimming at V came to 3 bases and at J to 4 bases, leaving 4 bases not matched to a gene.

For this clone: The junction and the germline gene differ at one end; a read error may be behind it. The chain combines TRBV7-6 with TRBJ2-3; D possibly corresponds to TRBD2 (6 bases). The CDR3 runs 14 residues. Germline loops: CDR1 SGHVS, CDR2 FNYEAQ. CDR3 in amino acids: CASGFGGSTDTQYF. The CDR3 DNA follows: TGTGCCAGCGGCTTTGGGGGGTCCACAGATACGCAGTATTTT. The full variable domain, its missing parts supplied by reference TRBV7-6 and TRBJ2-3, is GAGVSQSPRYKVTKRGQDVALRCDPISGHVSLYWYRQALGQGPEFLTYFNYEAQQDKSGLPNDRFSAERPEGSISTLTIQRTEQRDSAMYRCASGFGGSTDTQYFGPGTRLTVL.

The rearrangement joins TRBV27 to TRBJ1-2; D gene uncertain. The CDR3 covers 13 residues. CDR1 is MNHEY, CDR2 SMNVEV, per germline (reference sequence). V gave up 6 bases and J gave up 2 bases, with 10 bases separating them. The DNA of the CDR3 is TGTGCCAGCAGCCGTCGTAGAAACTATGGCTACACCTTC. Amino acid sequence: CASSRRRNYGYTF.

The J gene is TRBJ2-7, the V gene TRBV9; 9 nucleotides agree with TRBD2. The CDR3 has 15 amino acids. V lost 4 bases and J lost 3; bases outside the gene matches: 8. Germline V gene sequence: CDR1 SGDLS, CDR2 YYNGEE. The CDR3 spells CASSPAGTSSYEQYF. In nucleotides, the CDR3 is TGTGCCAGCAGCCCGGCCGGGACTAGCAGCTACGAGCAGTACTTC.

The chain uses TRBV27 and TRBJ2-1, with 7 positions matching TRBD1. The CDR3 contains 17 residues. Germline loops: CDR1 MNHEY, CDR2 SMNVEV (reference sequence). V was pared by 4 bases and J by 1 base, with 10 bases of the junction left unmatched. The DNA of the CDR3 is TGTGCCAGCAGTTCAGGGGAGACAGGGTGGTCCTACAATGAGCAGTTCTTC. Its translation: CASSSGETGWSYNEQFF.

V gene TRBV6-5 combines with J gene TRBJ1-5; D might be TRBD1 (6 bases). Trimming removed 0 bases from V and 6 bases from J, with 12 bases in between. The CDR3 spans 15 residues. Germline V CDR1 and CDR2: MNHEY, SVGAGI. The CDR3 nucleotides are TGTGCCAGCAGTTACTCGGGGGCTGTCGGTCAGCCCCAGCATTTT. This gives the protein CASSYSGAVGQPQHF.

The chain couples TRBV7-2 to TRBJ2-1, with D maybe TRBD2 (5 bases). This CDR3 is built from 13 residues. V dropped 0 bases and J dropped 7 bases, with 7 bases sitting between them. Per germline, CDR1 SGHTA and CDR2 FQGNSA. The CDR3 nucleotides read TGTGCCAGCAGCTTAGCTACGGGGAATGAGCAGTTCTTC. Its protein product is CASSLATGNEQFF.